The rows below give T cell receptor beta chains drawn from one sample of a study of blood T cell repertoires in COVID-19. Assay used: immunoSEQ multiplex PCR; TCRdb lists only in-frame clones, some missing. The sample yields 25,000 to 30,000 clones, approximately 67% seen once. Specimen: peripheral blood. The receptors derive from a human donor in a cohort sampled during active COVID-19. The CDR3 runs from the conserved cysteine through the conserved F or W. The D gene is left open where the match is weak. Clone size is given for some rows only: seen once, a few or many times, or a class if the clone is expanded.

J gene,D gene,clone size,V gene,CDR3 protein,CDR3 DNA
TRBJ2-7,NA,NA,TRBV28,CASSPPLYEQYF,TGTGCCAGCAGCCCTCCTCTCTACGAGCAGTACTTC
TRBJ2-1,NA,medium-sized,TRBV19,CATEPGTSSYNEQFF,TGTGCCACCGAACCGGGCACTAGCTCCTACAATGAGCAGTTCTTC
TRBJ2-1,TRBD1,NA,TRBV5-1,CASSRGQGIGNEQFF,TGCGCCAGCAGCCGGGGACAGGGGATAGGCAATGAGCAGTTCTTC
TRBJ2-1,NA,NA,TRBV5-1,CASSERTAGAELFF,TGCGCCAGCAGCGAGAGGACAGCCGGAGCGGAGTTGTTCTTC
TRBJ2-2,TRBD2,few,TRBV19,CASSIGRGSLNTGELFF,TGTGCCAGTAGTATAGGGCGGGGGAGCCTCAACACCGGGGAGCTGTTTTTT
TRBJ2-7,NA,once,TRBV6-2/TRBV6-3,CASSYQRGSSYEQYF,TGTGCCAGCAGTTACCAGAGGGGGAGCTCCTACGAGCAGTACTTC